This T cell receptor beta chain was retrieved from a study of T cell changes during pregnancy in multiple sclerosis. Some clones are missing from TCRdb's copy, which holds only in-frame ones; the method was immunoSEQ multiplex PCR. The sample consists of some 120,000 clones, about 93% of them appearing once. CDR1 GTSNPN and CDR2 SVGIG come from the germline V gene (reference sequence). This CDR3 spans 11 amino acids. Trimming took 5 bases from V and 4 from J, leaving 6 bases between them. V is TRBV30 and J is TRBJ1-3; D not certain. This receptor was obtained from a female donor with multiple sclerosis, enrolled in a pregnancy study. Sequences were derived from peripheral blood, sampled in the third trimester of pregnancy. The CDR3 nucleotides read TGTGCCTGGGGCCCAGGAAACACCATATATTTT. It translates to CAWGPGNTIYF.